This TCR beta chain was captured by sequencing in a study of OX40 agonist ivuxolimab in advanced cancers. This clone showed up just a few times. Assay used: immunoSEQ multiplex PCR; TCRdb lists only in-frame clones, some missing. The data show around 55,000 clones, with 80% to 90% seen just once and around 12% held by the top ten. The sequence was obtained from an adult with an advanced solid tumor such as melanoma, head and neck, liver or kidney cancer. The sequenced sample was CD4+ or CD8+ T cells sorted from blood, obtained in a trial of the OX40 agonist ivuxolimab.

The CDR3: CAWSLSSFPAGGNTIYF. The CDR3 DNA sequence: TGTGCCTGGAGCCTGTCTTCCTTCCCGGCGGGGGGAAACACCATATATTTT. The rearrangement uses TRBV30 and TRBJ1-3; D is undetermined. Trimming left V 3 bases short and J 4 bases short, with 22 bases between. The CDR3 contains 17 residues. The V gene's germline CDR1 is GTSNPN and CDR2 SVGIG (reference sequence).